This T cell receptor beta chain was documented in a study of T cell changes during pregnancy in multiple sclerosis. Produced via immunoSEQ multiplex PCR; TCRdb's table is partial and in-frame only. This sample carries approximately 63,000 clones, over 90% of them seen once, and the ten largest clones take around 2.5%. The V gene end was trimmed by 3 bases and the J gene end by 5 bases; junction bases not matched to a gene: 5. This CDR3 comprises 15 residues. Germline CDR1 reads SNHLY; CDR2 reads FYNNEI. The rearrangement joins TRBV2 to TRBJ2-5, with 11 bases aligning to TRBD1. The TCR comes from a female donor with multiple sclerosis, enrolled in a pregnancy study. The source material was CD8+ T cells from peripheral blood mononuclear cells, sampled in the third trimester of pregnancy. The CDR3 DNA reads as TGTGCCAGCAGTGACCGGACAGGGGGCTGGGAGACCCAGTACTTC. This gives the protein CASSDRTGGWETQYF.